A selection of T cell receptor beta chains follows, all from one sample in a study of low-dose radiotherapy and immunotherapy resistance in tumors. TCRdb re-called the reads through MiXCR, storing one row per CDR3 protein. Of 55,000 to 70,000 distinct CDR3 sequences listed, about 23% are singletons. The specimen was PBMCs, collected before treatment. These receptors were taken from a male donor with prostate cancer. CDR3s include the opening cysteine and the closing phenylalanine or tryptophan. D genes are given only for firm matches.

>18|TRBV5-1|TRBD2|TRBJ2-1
CASRLGTSGRRRGNEQFF
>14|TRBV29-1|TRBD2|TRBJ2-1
CSVGPSGRGIEQFF
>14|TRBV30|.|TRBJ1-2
CAWRYPGADYGYTF
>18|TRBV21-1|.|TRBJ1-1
CASSKSRDRGALNTEAFF
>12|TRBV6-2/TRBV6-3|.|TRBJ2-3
CASSFTADTQYF
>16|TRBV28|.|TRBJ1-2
CASSLPWAGGDYGYTF
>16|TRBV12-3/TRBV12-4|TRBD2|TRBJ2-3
CASRELSGGASDTQYF
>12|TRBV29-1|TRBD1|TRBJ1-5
CSVQTGNQPQHF
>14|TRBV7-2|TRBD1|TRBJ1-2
CASSPGQGGNGYTF
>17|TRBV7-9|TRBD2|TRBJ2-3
CASSSRTSGSTRDTQYF
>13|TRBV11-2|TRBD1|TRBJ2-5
CAGSFRGLETQYF
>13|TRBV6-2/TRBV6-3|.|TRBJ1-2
CASQPGWGSGYTF
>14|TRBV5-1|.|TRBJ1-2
CASSPSGEKGGYTF
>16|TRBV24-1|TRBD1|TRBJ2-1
CATSDRTGTPYNEQFF
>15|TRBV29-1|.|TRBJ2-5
CSVPGLAWDQETQYF
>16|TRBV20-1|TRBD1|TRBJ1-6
CSAREPRDSGFEPLHF
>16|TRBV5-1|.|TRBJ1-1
CASSLDSGTPNTEAFF
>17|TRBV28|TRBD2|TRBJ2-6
CASYTLAGVSGANVLTF
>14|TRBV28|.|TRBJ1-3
CASRAGGSGNTIYF
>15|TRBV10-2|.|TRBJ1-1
CASSEGQARVGEAFF
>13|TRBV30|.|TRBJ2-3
CAWSVLRGDTQYF
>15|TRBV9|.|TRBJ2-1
CASSVGQVVDNEQFF
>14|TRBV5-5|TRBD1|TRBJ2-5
CASSPSGGRETQYF
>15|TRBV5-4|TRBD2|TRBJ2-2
CASSFPGGGTGELFF
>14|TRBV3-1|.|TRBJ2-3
CASSQDYSTDTQYF
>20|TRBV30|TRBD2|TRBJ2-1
CAWSTGSGTSGRSSYNEQFF
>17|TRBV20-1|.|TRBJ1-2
CSARDLVQTTVFERYTF
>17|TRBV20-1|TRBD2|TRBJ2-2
CSARPLAGSKNTGELFF
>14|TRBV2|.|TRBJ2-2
CASNVLEVSGELFF
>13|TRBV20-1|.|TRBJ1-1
CSARRGLNTEAFF
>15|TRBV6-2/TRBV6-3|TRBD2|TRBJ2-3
CASSDLAGGSYTQYF
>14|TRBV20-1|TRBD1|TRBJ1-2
CSATGQGNNYGYTF
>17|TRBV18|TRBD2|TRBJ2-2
CASSPRTSGTDTGELFF
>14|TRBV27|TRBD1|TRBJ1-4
CATRQGAPNEKLFF
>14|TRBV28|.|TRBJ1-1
CASSFSGKGTEAFF
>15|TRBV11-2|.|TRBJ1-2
CASSLLRTPLYGYTF
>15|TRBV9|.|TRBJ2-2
CASSGYDRNTGELFF
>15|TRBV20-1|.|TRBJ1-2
CSARDKKTGLQGYTF
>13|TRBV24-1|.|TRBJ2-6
CAASSSGANVLTF
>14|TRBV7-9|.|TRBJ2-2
CASSLSGNTGELFF
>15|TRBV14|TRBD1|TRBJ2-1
CASSQETGWYNEQFF
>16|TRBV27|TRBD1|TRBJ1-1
CASSPDRGPVNTEAFF
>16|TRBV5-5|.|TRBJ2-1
CASSLAGPRNSREQFF
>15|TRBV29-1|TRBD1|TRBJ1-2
CSVEGSDRRRYGYTF
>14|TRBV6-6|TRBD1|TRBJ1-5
CASSRDRVDQPQHF
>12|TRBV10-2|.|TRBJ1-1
CASSPTNTEAFF
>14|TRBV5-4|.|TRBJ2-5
CASSLRAAQETQYF
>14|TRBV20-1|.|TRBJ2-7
CSARAIGSSYEQYF
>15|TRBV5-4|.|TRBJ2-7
CASSVGRKVGYEQYF